A selection of T cell receptor beta chains follows, all from one sample in a study of T cell responses to AZD1222 COVID-19 vaccine. TCRdb's table, derived via immunoSEQ multiplex PCR, lists solely in-frame clones and lacks some. The table lists 68,000 or so clones, roughly 86% of them singletons. This specimen was peripheral blood, taken on day 0 of AZD1222 vaccination. The origin of the receptors is an adult in good health. The CDR3 runs from the conserved cysteine through the conserved F or W. D genes are given only for firm matches. The size of a clone is reported for some rows only, either as once, few or many, or as a class for expanded clones.

V gene,D gene,clone size,CDR3 length,J gene,CDR3 protein,CDR3 DNA
TRBV20-1,NA,NA,11,TRBJ2-2,CSARVTGELFF,TGCAGTGCTCGGGTCACCGGGGAGCTGTTTTTT
TRBV2,NA,NA,15,TRBJ2-2,CASSAQGTTTGELFF,TGTGCCAGCAGTGCCCAGGGAACAACCACCGGGGAGCTGTTTTTT
TRBV6-5,TRBD2,NA,14,TRBJ2-7,CASSYSGRGYEQYF,TGTGCCAGCAGTTATAGCGGGAGGGGATACGAGCAGTACTTC
TRBV19,NA,once,13,TRBJ1-5,CASSIMDNQPQHF,TGTGCCAGTAGTATAATGGATAATCAGCCCCAGCATTTT
TRBV6-5,TRBD2,NA,15,TRBJ2-1,CASSSTSGAYNEQFF,TGTGCCAGCAGCTCGACTAGCGGGGCGTACAATGAGCAGTTCTTC
TRBV29-1,NA,NA,13,TRBJ1-4,CSVDRGSGEKLFF,TGCAGCGTTGATCGGGGGTCCGGTGAAAAACTGTTTTTT
TRBV28,TRBD1,NA,20,TRBJ1-2,CASSYGFSWAGGPLDYGYTF,TGTGCCAGCAGTTATGGGTTTAGTTGGGCAGGGGGCCCACTTGACTATGGCTACACCTTC
TRBV5-1,TRBD2,NA,13,TRBJ2-7,CASSLGLDYEQYF,TGCGCCAGCAGCCTGGGACTAGACTACGAGCAGTACTTC
TRBV30,TRBD1,NA,13,TRBJ1-2,CAWSVGGSYGYTF,TGTGCCTGGAGTGTAGGGGGCTCCTATGGCTACACCTTC
TRBV6-1,NA,NA,17,TRBJ1-1,CASSEALYEGTNTEAFF,TGTGCCAGCAGTGAAGCGCTTTACGAGGGGACGAACACTGAAGCTTTCTTT
TRBV5-8,TRBD2,NA,17,TRBJ2-3,CASSLGIAGDGTDTQYF,TGTGCCAGTAGCTTGGGTATAGCGGGAGACGGCACAGATACGCAGTATTTT
TRBV9,NA,once,13,TRBJ2-7,CASSVGPSYEQYF,TGTGCCAGCAGCGTAGGTCCATCCTACGAGCAGTACTTC
TRBV6-5,NA,NA,14,TRBJ2-3,CASSAGGSADTQYF,TGTGCCAGCAGCGCCGGAGGGAGCGCAGATACGCAGTATTTT
TRBV6-4,NA,once,15,TRBJ2-1,CASSDGPSPSNEQFF,TGTGCCAGCAGTGATGGCCCTAGCCCCTCGAATGAGCAGTTCTTC
TRBV4-1,TRBD1,NA,15,TRBJ1-4,CASSQEGTVKEKLFF,TGCGCCAGCAGCCAAGAGGGGACAGTTAAAGAAAAACTGTTTTTT
TRBV10-2,NA,NA,13,TRBJ2-7,CASTSSPPYEQYF,TGCGCCAGCACCAGTTCCCCGCCTTACGAGCAGTACTTC
TRBV30,NA,NA,13,TRBJ1-2,CALKPELYYGYTF,TGTGCCTTAAAACCGGAGTTGTACTATGGCTACACCTTC
TRBV3-1/TRBV3-2,NA,NA,14,TRBJ2-3,CASSPNAAADTQYF,TGTGCCAGCAGCCCGAACGCGGCGGCAGATACGCAGTATTTT
TRBV15,TRBD1,few,14,TRBJ2-7,CATSRTGTAYEQYF,TGTGCCACCAGCCGGACAGGGACCGCTTACGAGCAGTACTTC
TRBV11-2,TRBD2,NA,17,TRBJ2-7,CASSLGAGSGVSYEQYF,TGTGCCAGCAGCTTAGGGGCCGGTAGCGGGGTCTCCTACGAGCAGTACTTC
TRBV4-1,TRBD1,NA,14,TRBJ1-1,CASSPVGTGVEAFF,TGCGCCAGCAGCCCCGTCGGGACAGGGGTCGAAGCTTTCTTT
TRBV5-1,TRBD2,NA,16,TRBJ2-3,CASSFGLAGTTDTQYF,TGCGCCAGCAGCTTCGGTCTAGCGGGTACCACAGATACGCAGTATTTT
TRBV14,NA,few,13,TRBJ1-1,CASSQGGITEAFF,TGTGCCAGCAGCCAAGGAGGAATCACTGAAGCTTTCTTT
TRBV4-2,NA,NA,14,TRBJ2-5,CASSQRGSGETQYF,TGTGCCAGCAGCCAAAGGGGGTCCGGGGAGACCCAGTACTTC
TRBV6-1,NA,NA,15,TRBJ2-2,CASSEEVGANGELFF,TGTGCCAGCAGTGAAGAAGTGGGGGCGAACGGGGAGCTGTTTTTT